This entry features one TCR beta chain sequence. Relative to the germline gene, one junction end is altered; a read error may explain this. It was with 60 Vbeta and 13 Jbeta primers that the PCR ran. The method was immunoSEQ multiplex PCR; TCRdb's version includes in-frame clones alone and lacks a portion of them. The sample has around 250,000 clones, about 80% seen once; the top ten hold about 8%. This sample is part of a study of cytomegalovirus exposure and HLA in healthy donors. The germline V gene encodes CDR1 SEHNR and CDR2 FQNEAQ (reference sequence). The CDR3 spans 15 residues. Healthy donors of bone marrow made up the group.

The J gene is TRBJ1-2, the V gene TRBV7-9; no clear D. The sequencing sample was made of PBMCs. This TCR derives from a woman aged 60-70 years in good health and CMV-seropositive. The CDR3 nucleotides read TGTTCCAGCAGCTTAGTGGGAGGGCTGCACTATGGCTACACCTTC. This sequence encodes CSSSLVGGLHYGYTF. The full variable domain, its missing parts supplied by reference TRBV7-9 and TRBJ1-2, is DTGVSQNPRHKITKRGQNVTFRCDPISEHNRLYWYRQTLGQGPEFLTYFQNEAQLEKSRLLSDRFSAERPKGSFSTLEIQRTEQGDSAMYLCSSSLVGGLHYGYTFGSGTRLTVV.